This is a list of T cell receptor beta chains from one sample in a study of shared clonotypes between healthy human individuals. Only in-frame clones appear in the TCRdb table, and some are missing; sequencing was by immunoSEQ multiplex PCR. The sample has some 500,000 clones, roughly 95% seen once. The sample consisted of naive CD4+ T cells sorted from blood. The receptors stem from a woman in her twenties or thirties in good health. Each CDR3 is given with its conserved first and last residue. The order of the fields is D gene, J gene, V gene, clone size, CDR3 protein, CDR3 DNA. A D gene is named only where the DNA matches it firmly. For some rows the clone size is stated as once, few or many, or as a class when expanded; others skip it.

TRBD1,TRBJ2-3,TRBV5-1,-,CASTTGGKTDTQYF,TGCGCCAGCACAACAGGGGGAAAGACAGATACGCAGTATTTT
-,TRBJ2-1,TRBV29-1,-,CSVDTLTLNEQFF,TGCAGCGTTGACACCTTGACCCTCAATGAGCAGTTCTTC
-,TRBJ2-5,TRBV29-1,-,CSGSGVGEETQYF,TGCAGCGGATCGGGGGTGGGCGAAGAGACCCAGTACTTC
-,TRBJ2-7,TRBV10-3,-,CAISEWEDEQYF,TGTGCCATCAGTGAGTGGGAGGACGAGCAGTACTTC
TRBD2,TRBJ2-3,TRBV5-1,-,CASSITGEGTQYF,TGCGCCAGCAGTATTACGGGGGAGGGGACGCAGTATTTT
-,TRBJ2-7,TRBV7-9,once,CASSPRGESYEQYF,TGTGCCAGCAGTCCACGGGGAGAATCCTACGAGCAGTACTTC
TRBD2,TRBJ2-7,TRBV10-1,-,CASSEDLAGAWKQYF,TGCGCCAGCAGTGAGGACCTAGCGGGGGCTTGGAAGCAGTACTTC
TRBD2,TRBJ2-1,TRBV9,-,CASSVESTSGLSNEQFF,TGTGCCAGCAGCGTAGAATCAACTAGCGGGCTTAGCAATGAGCAGTTCTTC
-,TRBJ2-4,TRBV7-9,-,CASSLYSNRGNIQYF,TGTGCCAGCAGCTTATACTCCAATCGGGGAAACATTCAGTACTTC
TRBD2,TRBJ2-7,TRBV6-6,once,CASSYSVAGVFYEQYF,TGTGCCAGCAGTTACTCTGTAGCGGGAGTTTTTTACGAGCAGTACTTC
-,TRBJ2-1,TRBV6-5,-,CASSYGGASYNEQFF,TGTGCCAGCAGTTACGGAGGGGCCTCCTACAATGAGCAGTTCTTC
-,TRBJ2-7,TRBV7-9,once,CASSQDSSYEQYF,TGTGCCAGCAGCCAGGACAGCTCCTACGAGCAGTACTTC
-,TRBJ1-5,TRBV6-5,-,CASSSTSLGQPQHF,TGTGCCAGCAGTTCCACGTCGCTTGGGCAGCCCCAGCATTTT
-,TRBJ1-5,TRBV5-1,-,CASSFGEYSNQPQHF,TGCGCCAGCAGCTTTGGGGAATATAGCAATCAGCCCCAGCATTTT
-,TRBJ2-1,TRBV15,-,CATSREARRNEQFF,TGTGCCACCAGCAGAGAGGCCAGGAGGAATGAGCAGTTCTTC
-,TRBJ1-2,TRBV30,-,CAWSVKGRGALVTF,TGTGCCTGGAGTGTAAAAGGACGGGGCGCACTAGTCACCTTC
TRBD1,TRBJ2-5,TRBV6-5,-,CASRRNRGPQETQYF,TGTGCCAGCCGAAGAAACAGGGGGCCCCAAGAGACCCAGTACTTC
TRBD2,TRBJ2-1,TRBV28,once,CASSRTSGRANEQFF,TGTGCCAGCAGTAGAACTAGCGGGAGGGCCAATGAGCAGTTCTTC
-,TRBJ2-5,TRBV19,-,CASSIKETQYF,TGTGCCAGTAGTATAAAAGAGACCCAGTACTTC
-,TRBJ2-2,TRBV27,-,CASSLDRGSGELFF,TGTGCCAGCAGTTTAGATAGGGGCTCCGGGGAGCTGTTTTTT
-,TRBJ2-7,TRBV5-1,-,CASSAGTTIRNEQYF,TGCGCCAGCAGCGCAGGGACAACGATCCGGAACGAGCAGTACTTC
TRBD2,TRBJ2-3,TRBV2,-,CASRGREVTDTQYF,TGTGCCAGCCGGGGGCGGGAGGTAACAGATACGCAGTATTTT